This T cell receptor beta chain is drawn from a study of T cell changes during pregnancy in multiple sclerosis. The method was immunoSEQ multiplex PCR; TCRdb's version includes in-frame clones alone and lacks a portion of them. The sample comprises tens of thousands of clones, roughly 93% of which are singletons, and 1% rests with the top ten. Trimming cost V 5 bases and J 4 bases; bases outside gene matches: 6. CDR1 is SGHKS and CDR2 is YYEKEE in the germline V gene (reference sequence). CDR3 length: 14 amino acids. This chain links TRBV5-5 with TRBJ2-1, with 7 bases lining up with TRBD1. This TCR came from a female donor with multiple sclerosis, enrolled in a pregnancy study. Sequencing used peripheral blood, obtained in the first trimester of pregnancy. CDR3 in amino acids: CASRFRDSYNEQFF. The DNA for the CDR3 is TGTGCCAGCAGGTTCCGGGACAGTTACAATGAGCAGTTCTTC.